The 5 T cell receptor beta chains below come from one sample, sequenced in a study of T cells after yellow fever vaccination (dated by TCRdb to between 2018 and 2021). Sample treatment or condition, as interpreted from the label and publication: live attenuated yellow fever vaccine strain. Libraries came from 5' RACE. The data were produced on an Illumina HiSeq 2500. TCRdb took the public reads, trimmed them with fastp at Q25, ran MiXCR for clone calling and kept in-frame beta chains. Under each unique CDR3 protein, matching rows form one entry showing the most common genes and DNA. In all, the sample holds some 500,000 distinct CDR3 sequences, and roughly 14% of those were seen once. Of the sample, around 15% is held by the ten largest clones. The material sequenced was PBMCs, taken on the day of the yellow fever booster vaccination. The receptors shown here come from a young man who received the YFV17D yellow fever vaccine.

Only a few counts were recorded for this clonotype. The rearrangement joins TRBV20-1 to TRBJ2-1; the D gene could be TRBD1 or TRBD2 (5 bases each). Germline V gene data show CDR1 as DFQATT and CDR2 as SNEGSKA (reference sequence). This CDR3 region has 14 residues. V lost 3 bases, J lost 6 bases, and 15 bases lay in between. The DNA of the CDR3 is TGCAGTGCTAGCGAGGGGCCTAGTGGCAATGAGCAGTTCTTC. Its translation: CSASEGPSGNEQFF.

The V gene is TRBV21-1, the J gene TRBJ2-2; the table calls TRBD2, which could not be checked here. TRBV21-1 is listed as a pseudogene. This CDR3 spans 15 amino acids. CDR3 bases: TGTGCCAGCAGGCGAGGGGGAGGGAACACCGGGGAGCTGTTTTTT. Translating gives CASRRGGGNTGELFF.

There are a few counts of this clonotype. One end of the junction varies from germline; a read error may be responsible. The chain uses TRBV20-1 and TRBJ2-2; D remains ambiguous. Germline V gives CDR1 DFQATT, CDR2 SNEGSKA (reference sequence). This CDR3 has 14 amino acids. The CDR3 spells CSAREAPNTGELFF. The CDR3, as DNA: TGCAGCGCTAGGGAAGCCCCGAACACCGGGGAGCTGTTTTTT.

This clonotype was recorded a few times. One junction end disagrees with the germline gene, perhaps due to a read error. The CDR3 sequence is CASSTPVQETQYF. CDR3 nucleotides: TGTGCCAGCTCAACACCGGTTCAAGAGACCCAGTACTTC. The chain joins TRBV18 to TRBJ2-5; D not resolved. Germline V CDR1 and CDR2: KGHSH, LQKENI. The CDR3 has 13 residues. Combining the CDR3 with reference TRBV18 and TRBJ2-5 gives the whole variable domain NAGVMQNPRHLVRRRGQEARLRCSPMKGHSHVYWYRQLPEEGLKFMVYLQKENIIDESGMPKERFSAEFPKEGPSILRIQQVVRGDSAAYFCASSTPVQETQYFGPGTRLLVL.

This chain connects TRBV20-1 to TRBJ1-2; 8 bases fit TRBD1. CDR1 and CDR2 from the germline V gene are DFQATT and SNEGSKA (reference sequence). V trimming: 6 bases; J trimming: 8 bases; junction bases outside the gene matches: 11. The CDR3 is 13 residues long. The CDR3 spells CSAKLQGERGYTF. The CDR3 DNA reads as TGCAGTGCAAAACTACAGGGGGAAAGAGGCTACACCTTC.